Below, 8 T cell receptor beta chains from the same sample are listed, as sequenced in a study of blood T cell repertoires in COVID-19. The repertoire was sequenced with immunoSEQ multiplex PCR; TCRdb's copy has only in-frame clones and lacks some. The data show roughly 240,000 clones, with approximately 80% seen just once and over 1.5% held by the top ten. The sequenced sample was peripheral blood. The source is a woman aged 80 or older with acute or convalescent COVID-19.

The rearrangement joins TRBV6-5 to TRBJ2-1; D remains unclear. Germline V gene lookup returns CDR1 MNHEY and CDR2 SVGAGI. Trimming removed 0 bases at V and 1 base at J, with 7 bases between. This CDR3 comprises 15 residues. Here the CDR3 DNA reads TGTGCCAGCAGTTACTCAAGCGTTTCCTACAATGAGCAGTTCTTC. Its translation: CASSYSSVSYNEQFF.

The CDR3 DNA reads as TGTGCCAGCAGCTTAGTGACAGGGCTTGGCCAAGAGACCCAGTACTTC. This codes for CASSLVTGLGQETQYF. The chain is built from TRBV7-6 and TRBJ2-5; 7 bases map to TRBD1. The V segment lost 1 base and the J segment 1 base; nucleotides outside the gene matches: 6. In germline, CDR1 is SGHVS, CDR2 FNYEAQ. The CDR3 length is 16 residues. Filled out from reference TRBV7-6 and TRBJ2-5, the complete variable domain reads GAGVSQSPRYKVTKRGQDVALRCDPISGHVSLYWYRQALGQGPEFLTYFNYEAQQDKSGLPNDRFSAERPEGSISTLTIQRTEQRDSAMYRCASSLVTGLGQETQYFGPGTRLLVL.

The V call is TRBV5-1, the J call TRBJ1-1; D call uncertain. V lost 2 bases and J lost 1, with 6 bases in between. Germline CDR1 SGHRS, CDR2 YFSETQ. The CDR3 is made up of 13 amino acids. CDR3 amino acids: CASSLQRNTEAFF. CDR3 DNA sequence: TGCGCCAGCAGCTTACAGAGGAACACTGAAGCTTTCTTT.

This chain links TRBV7-9 with TRBJ2-3; TRBD2 aligns across 8 bases. This CDR3 comprises 15 residues. V was clipped by 6 bases and J by 8 bases; unmatched bases: 13. Germline V CDR1 and CDR2: SEHNR, FQNEAQ (reference sequence). The CDR3 spells CASSVPGLGGATQYF. The CDR3 region has the DNA TGTGCCAGCAGTGTCCCGGGACTAGGGGGTGCTACGCAGTATTTT. Supplemented by reference TRBV7-9 and TRBJ2-3, the full variable domain reads DTGVSQNPRHKITKRGQNVTFRCDPISEHNRLYWYRQTLGQGPEFLTYFQNEAQLEKSRLLSDRFSAERPKGSFSTLEIQRTEQGDSAMYLCASSVPGLGGATQYFGPGTRLTVL.

The chain carries TRBV6-5 and TRBJ1-2; D is unresolved. Germline V CDR1 and CDR2: MNHEY, SVGAGI. Trimming removed 6 bases from V and 6 bases from J, with 17 bases in between. The CDR3 is 14 residues long. The CDR3 sequence: CASRPAGVGDGYTF. CDR3 nucleotide sequence: TGTGCCAGCAGACCCGCGGGCGTAGGCGATGGCTACACCTTC.

The rearrangement links TRBV10-3 to TRBJ2-6, with D perhaps matching TRBD1 (6 bases). The CDR3 spans 17 residues. Germline CDR1 ENHRY, CDR2 SYGVKD. V dropped 6 bases and J dropped 0 bases, with 15 bases sitting between them. The CDR3 DNA is TGTGCCATCAGATGGGGGCTAGGAAGCTCTGGGGCCAACGTCCTGACTTTC. It encodes CAIRWGLGSSGANVLTF.

The rearrangement joins TRBV19 to TRBJ1-2; 8 nucleotides match TRBD1. The V gene's germline CDR1 is LNHDA and CDR2 SQIVND (reference sequence). The CDR3 length is 14 residues. With V trimmed by 10 bases and J by 7 bases, 14 bases remained unmatched. The chain's CDR3 is CATSDSGGEFGYTF. DNA of the CDR3: TGTGCCACTTCAGATTCAGGGGGCGAGTTTGGCTACACCTTC.

The chain combines TRBV7-3 with TRBJ2-5; TRBD1 matches at 8 bases. V lost 2 bases, J lost 5 bases, and 7 bases stayed unmatched. CDR3 length: 15 amino acids. Germline CDR1 and CDR2: SGHTA and FQGTGA. CDR3 loop: CASSLSGQGWETQYF. The CDR3 DNA follows: TGTGCCAGCAGCTTATCCGGACAGGGCTGGGAGACCCAGTACTTC.